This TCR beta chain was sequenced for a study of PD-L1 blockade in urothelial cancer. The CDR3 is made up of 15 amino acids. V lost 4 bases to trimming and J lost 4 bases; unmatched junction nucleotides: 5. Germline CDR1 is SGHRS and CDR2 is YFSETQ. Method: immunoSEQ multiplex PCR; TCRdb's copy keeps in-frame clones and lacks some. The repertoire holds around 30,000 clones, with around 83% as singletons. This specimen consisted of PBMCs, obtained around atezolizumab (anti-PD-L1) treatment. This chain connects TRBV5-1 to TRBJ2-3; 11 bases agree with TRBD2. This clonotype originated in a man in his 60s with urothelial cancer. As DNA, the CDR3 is TGCGCCAGCAGCACGGGACTAGCGGAGTCAGATACGCAGTATTTT. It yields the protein CASSTGLAESDTQYF.